This entry concerns a single TCR beta chain. This sample stems from a study of blood T cell repertoires in COVID-19. CDR1 and CDR2 from the germline V gene are SGHNT and YENEEA. The CDR3 contains 19 residues. J lost 6 bases, V lost 4 bases, and 22 bases had no gene match. Sequencing used immunoSEQ multiplex PCR; TCRdb keeps in-frame clones, though not all of them. The sample has 450,000 or so clones, 89% seen once. Sequences were obtained from peripheral blood. This sequence joins TRBV11-3 and TRBJ2-7; 9 nucleotides line up with TRBD1. The origin of this receptor is a man aged 18 to 30 with COVID-19, enrolled during active disease. The CDR3 nucleotides read TGTGCCAGCAGCTCCTGGCGGGGGACACGGGACAGGGTCTGGGGCGAGCAGTACTTC. Protein sequence: CASSSWRGTRDRVWGEQYF. Full variable domain (outside the CDR3, taken from reference TRBV11-3 and TRBJ2-7): EAGVVQSPRYKIIEKKQPVAFWCNPISGHNTLYWYLQNLGQGPELLIRYENEEAVDDSQLPKDRFSAERLKGVDSTLKIQPAELGDSAVYLCASSSWRGTRDRVWGEQYFGPGTRLTVT.